This T cell receptor (beta chain) was captured by sequencing in a study of blood T cells in healthy people across ages. Study-level points and caveats: Older age coincided with a roughly linear decline in TCR beta diversity per million T cells. As naive T cell percentage varied, TCR beta diversity correlated strongly with it.

In germline, CDR1 is SQVTM, CDR2 ANQGSEA. This CDR3 has 13 amino acids. The second PCR ran about 6 to 11 cycles with a sample-barcoded 5' primer and J-beta primers. TCRdb ran MiXCR on the 5' RACE reads and lists one entry per CDR3 protein. The sample lists more than 650,000 distinct CDR3 sequences, roughly 25% seen once, with 3% in the top ten. This clonotype was observed a few times. The target antigen is unknown. The data also belong to a second study, concerning T cells of mothers and their children. That report notes: Related mother-child pairs showed slightly, non-significantly higher overlap than unrelated pairs.

This TCR was recovered from a boy aged 5-17 years in good health. The rearrangement links TRBV29-1 to TRBJ2-1, with D tentatively TRBD2 (6 bases). The DNA end favors TRBJ2-7, so the J call may be wrong. Sequences were obtained from blood. The CDR3, as DNA: TGCAGCGTGTCGGCGGGAACTGGCTACGAGCAGTACTTC. Protein product: CSVSAGTGYEQYF.